The T cell receptor (beta chain) under discussion was sequenced for a study of CD8 T cells in ankylosing spondylitis. Overall study findings and caveats: Several highly homologous variants formed a TCR beta motif that appeared characteristic of ankylosing spondylitis blood.

The CDR3 totals 13 residues. Looked up from germline, CDR1 is SGHAT and CDR2 is FQDESV (reference sequence). V gave up 5 bases and J gave up 6 bases, with 10 bases separating them. The authors made TCR beta libraries by quantitative 5'-RACE with molecular barcodes. TCRdb passed the 5' RACE reads through MiXCR, listing each CDR3 protein once. The repertoire holds about 300,000 distinct CDR3 sequences, with roughly 20% as singletons. On this clonotype itself: The antigen remains unidentified.

This receptor was obtained from a female donor with ankylosing spondylitis or in good health (not recorded which). Sample: blood, either unsorted or a sorted T cell fraction (not recorded which). This chain uses TRBV11-1 with TRBJ2-2; perhaps D is TRBD1 or TRBD2 (5 bases each). CDR3 sequence (DNA): TGTGCCAGCAGCCCCCGAGGGGCCGGGGAGCTGTTTTTT. Translating gives CASSPRGAGELFF.